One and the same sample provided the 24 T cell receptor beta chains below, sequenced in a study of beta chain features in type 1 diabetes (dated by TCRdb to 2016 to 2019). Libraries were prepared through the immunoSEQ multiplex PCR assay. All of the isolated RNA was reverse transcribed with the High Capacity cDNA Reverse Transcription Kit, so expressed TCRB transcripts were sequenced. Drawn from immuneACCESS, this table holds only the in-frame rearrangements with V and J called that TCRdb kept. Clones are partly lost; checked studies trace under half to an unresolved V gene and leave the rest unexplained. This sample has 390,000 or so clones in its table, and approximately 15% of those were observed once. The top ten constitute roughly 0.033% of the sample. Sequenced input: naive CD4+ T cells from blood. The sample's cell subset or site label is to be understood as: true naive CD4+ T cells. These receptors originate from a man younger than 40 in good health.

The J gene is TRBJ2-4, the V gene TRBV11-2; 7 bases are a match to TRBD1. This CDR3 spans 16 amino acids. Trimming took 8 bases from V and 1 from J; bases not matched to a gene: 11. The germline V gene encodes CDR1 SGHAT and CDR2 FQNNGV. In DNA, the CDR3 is TGTGCCAGCTCCCGACAGGGAAAGGTGGCCAAAAACATTCAGTACTTC. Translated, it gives CASSRQGKVAKNIQYF.

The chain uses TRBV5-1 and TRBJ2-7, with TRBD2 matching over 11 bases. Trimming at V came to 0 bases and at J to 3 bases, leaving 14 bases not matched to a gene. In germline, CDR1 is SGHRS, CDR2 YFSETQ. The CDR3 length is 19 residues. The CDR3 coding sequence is TGCGCCAGCAGCTTGGTAAGGCTAGCGGGGGGCCGACCCTTCTACGAGCAGTACTTC. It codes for CASSLVRLAGGRPFYEQYF. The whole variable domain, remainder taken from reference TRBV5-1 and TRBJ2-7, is KAGVTQTPRYLIKTRGQQVTLSCSPISGHRSVSWYQQTPGQGLQFLFEYFSETQRNKGNFPGRFSGRQFSNSRSEMNVSTLELGDSALYLCASSLVRLAGGRPFYEQYFGPGTRLTVT.

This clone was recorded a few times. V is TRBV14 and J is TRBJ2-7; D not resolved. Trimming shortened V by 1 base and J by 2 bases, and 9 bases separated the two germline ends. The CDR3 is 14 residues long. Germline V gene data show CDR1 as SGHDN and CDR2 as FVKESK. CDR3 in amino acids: CASSQGNRAYEQYF. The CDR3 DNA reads TGTGCCAGCAGCCAAGGTAACAGAGCCTACGAGCAGTACTTC.

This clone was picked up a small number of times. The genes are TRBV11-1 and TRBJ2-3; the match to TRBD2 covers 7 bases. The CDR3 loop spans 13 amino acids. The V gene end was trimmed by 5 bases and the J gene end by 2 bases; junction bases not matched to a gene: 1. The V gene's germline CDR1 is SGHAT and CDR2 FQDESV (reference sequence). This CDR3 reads CASSAGVTDTQYF. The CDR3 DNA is TGTGCCAGCAGCGCGGGAGTCACAGATACGCAGTATTTT.

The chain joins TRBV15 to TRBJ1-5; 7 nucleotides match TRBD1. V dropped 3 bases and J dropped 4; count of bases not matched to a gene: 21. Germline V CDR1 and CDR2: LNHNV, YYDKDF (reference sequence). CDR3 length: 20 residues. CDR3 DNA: TGTGCCACCAGCAGGGAACGACCCGATCTCGGACAGGCGAAGAATCAGCCCCAGCATTTT. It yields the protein CATSRERPDLGQAKNQPQHF.

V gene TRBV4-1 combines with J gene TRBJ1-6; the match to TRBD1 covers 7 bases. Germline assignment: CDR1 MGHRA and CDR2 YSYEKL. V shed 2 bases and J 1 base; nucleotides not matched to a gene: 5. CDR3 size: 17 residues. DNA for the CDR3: TGCGCCAGCAGCCAACCGGGACAGAAGTCCTATAATTCACCCCTCCACTTT. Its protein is CASSQPGQKSYNSPLHF.

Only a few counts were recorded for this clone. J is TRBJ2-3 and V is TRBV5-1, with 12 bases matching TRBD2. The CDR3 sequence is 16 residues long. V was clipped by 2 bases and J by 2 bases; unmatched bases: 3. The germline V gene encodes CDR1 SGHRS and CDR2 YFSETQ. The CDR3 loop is CASSFGLAGITDTQYF. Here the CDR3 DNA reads TGCGCCAGCAGCTTCGGACTAGCGGGGATCACAGATACGCAGTATTTT.

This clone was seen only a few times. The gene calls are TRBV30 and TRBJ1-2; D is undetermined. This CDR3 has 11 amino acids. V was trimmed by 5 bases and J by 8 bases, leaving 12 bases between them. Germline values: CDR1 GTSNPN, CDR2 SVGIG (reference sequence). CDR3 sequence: CAWCLKGGYTF. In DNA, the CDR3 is TGTGCCTGGTGCCTGAAGGGCGGCTACACCTTC.

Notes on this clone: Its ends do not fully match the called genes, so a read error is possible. DNA for the CDR3: TGTGCCAGCAGCCAAGATGGGTACAATGAGCAGTTCTTC. This sequence encodes CASSQDGYNEQFF. The chain employs TRBV4-1 and TRBJ2-1; unclear D gene. The CDR3 runs 13 residues. Germline V CDR1 and CDR2: MGHRA, YSYEKL.

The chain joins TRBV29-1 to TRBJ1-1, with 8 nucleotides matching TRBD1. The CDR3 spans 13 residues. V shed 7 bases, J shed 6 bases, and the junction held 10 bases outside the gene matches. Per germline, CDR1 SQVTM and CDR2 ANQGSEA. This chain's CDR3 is CSAADRETSEAFF. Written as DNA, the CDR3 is TGCAGCGCAGCGGACAGGGAGACTTCTGAAGCTTTCTTT.

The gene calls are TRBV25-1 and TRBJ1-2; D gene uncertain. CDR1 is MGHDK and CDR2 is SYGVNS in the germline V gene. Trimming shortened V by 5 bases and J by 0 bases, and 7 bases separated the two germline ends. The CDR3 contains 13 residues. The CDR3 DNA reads TGTGCCAGCAGTTCCACTTCTAACTATGGCTACACCTTC. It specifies CASSSTSNYGYTF.

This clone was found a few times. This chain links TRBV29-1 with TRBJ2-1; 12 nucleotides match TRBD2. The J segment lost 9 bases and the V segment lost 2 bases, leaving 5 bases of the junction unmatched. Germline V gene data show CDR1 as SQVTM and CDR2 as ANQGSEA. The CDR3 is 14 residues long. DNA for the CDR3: TGCAGCGTTGAACCTAGCGGGAGGGTTGGTGAGCAGTTCTTC. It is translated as CSVEPSGRVGEQFF.

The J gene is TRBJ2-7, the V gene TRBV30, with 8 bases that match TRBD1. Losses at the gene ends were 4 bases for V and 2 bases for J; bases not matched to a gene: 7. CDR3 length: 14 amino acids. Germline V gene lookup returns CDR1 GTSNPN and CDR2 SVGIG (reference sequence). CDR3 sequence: CAWTFGQGTYEQYV. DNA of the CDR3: TGTGCCTGGACATTCGGACAGGGAACCTACGAGCAGTACGTC.

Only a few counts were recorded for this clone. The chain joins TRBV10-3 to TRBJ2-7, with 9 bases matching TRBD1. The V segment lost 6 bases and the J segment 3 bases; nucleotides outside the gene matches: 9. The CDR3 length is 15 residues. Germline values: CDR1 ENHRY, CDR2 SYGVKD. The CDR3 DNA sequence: TGTGCCATCAGCGCCTCCGGGACAGGGTTCTACGAGCAGTACGTC. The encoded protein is CAISASGTGFYEQYV.

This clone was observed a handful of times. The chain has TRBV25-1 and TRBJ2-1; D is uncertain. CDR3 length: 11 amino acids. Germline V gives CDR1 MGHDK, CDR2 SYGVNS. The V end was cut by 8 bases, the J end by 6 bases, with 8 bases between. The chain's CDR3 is CASARVNEQFF. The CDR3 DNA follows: TGTGCCAGCGCCCGAGTCAATGAGCAGTTCTTC.

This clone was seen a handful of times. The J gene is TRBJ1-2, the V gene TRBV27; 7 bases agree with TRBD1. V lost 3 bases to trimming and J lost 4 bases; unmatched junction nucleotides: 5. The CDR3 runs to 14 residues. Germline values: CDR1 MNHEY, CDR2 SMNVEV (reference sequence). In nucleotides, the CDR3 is TGTGCCAGCAGTTTTACAGGGGATGGCTATGGCTACACCTTC. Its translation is CASSFTGDGYGYTF.

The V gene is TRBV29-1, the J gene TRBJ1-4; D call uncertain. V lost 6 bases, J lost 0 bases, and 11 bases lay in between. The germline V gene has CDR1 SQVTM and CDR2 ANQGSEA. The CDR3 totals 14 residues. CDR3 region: CSVSSGTTNEKLFF. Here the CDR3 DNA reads TGCAGCGTCTCTTCCGGGACAACTAATGAAAAACTGTTTTTT.

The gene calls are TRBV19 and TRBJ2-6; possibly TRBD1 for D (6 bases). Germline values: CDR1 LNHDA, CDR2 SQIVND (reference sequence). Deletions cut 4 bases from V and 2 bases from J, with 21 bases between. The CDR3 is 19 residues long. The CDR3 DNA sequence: TGTGCCAGTAGTAGTCACTTTGGTGGCCAGGGGACTGGGGCCAACGTCCTGACTTTC. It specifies CASSSHFGGQGTGANVLTF.

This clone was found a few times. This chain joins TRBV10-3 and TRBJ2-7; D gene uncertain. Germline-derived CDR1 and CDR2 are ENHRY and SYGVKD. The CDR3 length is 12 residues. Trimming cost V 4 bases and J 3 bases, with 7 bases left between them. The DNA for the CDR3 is TGTGCCATCAGTGGGAACTACTACGAGCAGTACTTC. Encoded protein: CAISGNYYEQYF.

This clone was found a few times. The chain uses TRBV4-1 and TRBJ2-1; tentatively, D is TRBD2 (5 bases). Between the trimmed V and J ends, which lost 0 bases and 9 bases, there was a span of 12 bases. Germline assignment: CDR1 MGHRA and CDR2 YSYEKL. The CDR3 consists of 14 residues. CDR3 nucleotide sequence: TGCGCCAGCAGCCAAGATCGGGGTGAGAGTGAGCAGTTCTTC. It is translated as CASSQDRGESEQFF.

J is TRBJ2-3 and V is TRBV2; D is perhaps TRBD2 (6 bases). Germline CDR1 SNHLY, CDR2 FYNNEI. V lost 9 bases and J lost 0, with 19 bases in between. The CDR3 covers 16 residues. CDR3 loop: CASQKGGSPSTDTQYF. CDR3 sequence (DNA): TGTGCCAGTCAAAAGGGAGGATCTCCTAGCACAGATACGCAGTATTTT.

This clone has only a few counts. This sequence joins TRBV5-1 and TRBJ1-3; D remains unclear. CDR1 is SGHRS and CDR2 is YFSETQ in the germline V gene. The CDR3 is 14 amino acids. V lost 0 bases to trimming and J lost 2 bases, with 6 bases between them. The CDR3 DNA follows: TGCGCCAGCAGCTTGGTAGGACCTGGAAACACCATATATTTT. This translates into CASSLVGPGNTIYF.

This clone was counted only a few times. The CDR3 here is CASSQGSADQNTEAFF. CDR3 bases: TGTGCCAGCAGCCAAGGGTCAGCTGATCAGAACACTGAAGCTTTCTTT. The chain joins TRBV4-2 to TRBJ1-1; no definite D call. Trimming shortened V by 1 base and J by 1 base, and 13 bases separated the two germline ends. This CDR3 comprises 16 residues. Germline V gene data show CDR1 as LGHNA and CDR2 as YNFKEQ.

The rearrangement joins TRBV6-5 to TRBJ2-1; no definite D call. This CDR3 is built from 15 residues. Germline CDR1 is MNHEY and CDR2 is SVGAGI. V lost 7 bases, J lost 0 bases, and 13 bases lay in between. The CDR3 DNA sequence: TGTGCCAGCAAAGAGAGGTGGAGCTCCTACAATGAGCAGTTCTTC. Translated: CASKERWSSYNEQFF.